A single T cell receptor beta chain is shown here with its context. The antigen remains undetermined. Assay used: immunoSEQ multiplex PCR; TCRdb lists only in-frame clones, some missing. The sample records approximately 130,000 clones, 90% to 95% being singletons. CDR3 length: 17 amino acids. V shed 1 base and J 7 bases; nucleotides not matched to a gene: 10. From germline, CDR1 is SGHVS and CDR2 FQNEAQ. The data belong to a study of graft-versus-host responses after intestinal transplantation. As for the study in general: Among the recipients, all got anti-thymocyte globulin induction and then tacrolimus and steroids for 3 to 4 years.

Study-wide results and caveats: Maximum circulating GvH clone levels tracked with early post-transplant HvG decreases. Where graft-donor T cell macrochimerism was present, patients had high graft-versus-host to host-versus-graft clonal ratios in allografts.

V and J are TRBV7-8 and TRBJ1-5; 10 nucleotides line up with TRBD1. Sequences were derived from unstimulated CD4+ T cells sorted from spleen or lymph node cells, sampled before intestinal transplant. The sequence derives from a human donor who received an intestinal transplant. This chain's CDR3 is CASSLGGTGELYQPQHF. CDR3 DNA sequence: TGTGCCAGCAGCTTAGGTGGGACAGGGGAGCTTTACCAGCCCCAGCATTTT.